Each of the 18 T cell receptor beta chains below was sequenced from the same sample in a study of beta chain features in type 1 diabetes. Whole-study findings and limits: In all four CD4+ subsets, TCRB CDR3 length was significantly, moderately reduced in type 1 diabetes.

Of the isolated RNA, all was reverse transcribed, and so the sequenced material was expressed TCRB transcripts. Sequenced by immunoSEQ multiplex PCR; TCRdb stores in-frame clones only, minus some. This table holds 600,000 or so clones, about 14% found once. Antigens for these TCRs are unknown. Input material: naive CD4+ T cells from blood. The receptors come from a man aged 18 to 29 with type 1 diabetes.

This sequence joins TRBV6-5 and TRBJ2-1; maybe TRBD2 (6 bases). Germline-derived CDR1 and CDR2 are MNHEY and SVGAGI. This CDR3 is 16 amino acids long. V was shortened by 4 bases and J by 7 bases, with 20 bases between the two germline ends. CDR3 protein: CASSSATRQRVNEQFF. CDR3 coding DNA: TGTGCCAGCAGTTCCGCGACTAGGCAGAGGGTGAATGAGCAGTTCTTC.

The rearrangement uses TRBV28 and TRBJ1-2, with TRBD1 matching over 7 bases. The CDR3 is 12 amino acids. V shed 8 bases, J shed 8 bases, and the junction held 8 bases outside the gene matches. Germline loops: CDR1 MDHEN, CDR2 SYDVKM. In DNA form, the CDR3 reads TGTGCCAGCGGGGGGCGGGGACAGGGCTACACCTTC. Translated: CASGGRGQGYTF.

The chain has TRBV6-5 and TRBJ2-1; D ambiguous. The V and J ends lost 6 bases and 0 bases respectively, with 12 bases between them. The CDR3 is 15 amino acids. CDR1 is MNHEY, CDR2 SVGAGI, per germline. The CDR3 reads CASRSQVGSYNEQFF. As DNA, the CDR3 is TGTGCCAGCAGATCCCAGGTAGGCTCCTACAATGAGCAGTTCTTC.

The chain carries TRBV9 and TRBJ2-1; D perhaps matches TRBD1 (6 bases). The CDR3 runs 15 residues. Germline V gives CDR1 SGDLS, CDR2 YYNGEE. V was shortened by 0 bases and J by 4 bases, with 11 bases between the two germline ends. CDR3 sequence (DNA): TGTGCCAGCAGCGTAGCGAGGGGGAGTTACAATGAGCAGTTCTTC. Protein product: CASSVARGSYNEQFF. Variable domain in full (rest from reference TRBV9 and TRBJ2-1): DSGVTQTPKHLITATGQRVTLRCSPRSGDLSVYWYQQSLDQGLQFLIQYYNGEERAKGNILERFSAQQFPDLHSELNLSSLELGDSALYFCASSVARGSYNEQFFGPGTRLTVL.

In DNA, the CDR3 is TGCAGCGTTGGTGATGTCAAAAACATTCAGTACTTC. Translated: CSVGDVKNIQYF. The chain carries TRBV29-1 and TRBJ2-4; D not certain. Trimming stripped 4 bases from V and 3 bases from J, with 7 bases between. There are 12 residues in the CDR3. Germline values: CDR1 SQVTM, CDR2 ANQGSEA.

The genes are TRBV4-2 and TRBJ2-7; D perhaps matches TRBD1 (5 bases). Per germline, CDR1 LGHNA and CDR2 YNFKEQ. Trimming removed 4 bases at V and 2 bases at J, with 24 bases between. The CDR3 covers 18 residues. The CDR3 protein is CASSPKGQGAPNPYEQYF. CDR3 bases: TGTGCCAGCAGCCCAAAGGGGCAGGGCGCCCCTAACCCCTACGAGCAGTACTTC.

In this sample, this clone turned up a few times. This rearrangement joins TRBV18 to TRBJ1-1, with TRBD1 as a possible D gene (5 bases). The CDR3 is 16 amino acids. Germline CDR1 and CDR2: KGHSH and LQKENI. V lost 3 bases and J lost 0, with 14 bases in between. The CDR3 DNA reads TGTGCCAGCTCACCTCCGGCGGGGCGCATGAACACTGAAGCTTTCTTT. Protein: CASSPPAGRMNTEAFF.

This chain uses TRBV10-3 with TRBJ1-4; D gene unclear. Germline CDR1 reads ENHRY; CDR2 reads SYGVKD. V was cut by 3 bases and J by 7 bases, with 6 bases left in between. The CDR3 totals 12 residues. The CDR3 sequence: CAISETVEKLFF. Here the CDR3 DNA reads TGTGCCATCAGTGAAACCGTTGAAAAACTGTTTTTT.

This clone was observed a few times. The rearrangement joins TRBV10-3 to TRBJ2-7; no definite D call. V lost 2 bases and J lost 1, with 6 bases in between. This CDR3 is built from 13 residues. Germline CDR1 reads ENHRY; CDR2 reads SYGVKD. The CDR3 loop reads CAISEQESYEQYF. CDR3 nucleotides: TGTGCCATCAGTGAGCAGGAGTCCTACGAGCAGTACTTC.

This chain connects TRBV30 to TRBJ2-4; D not resolved. CDR1 and CDR2 (germline): GTSNPN, SVGIG (reference sequence). With 3 bases removed from V and 8 bases from J, the gap between germline ends came to 17 bases. The CDR3 loop spans 14 amino acids. CDR3 residues: CAWRTGRADDIQYF. CDR3 in DNA: TGTGCCTGGAGGACCGGACGAGCTGATGACATTCAGTACTTC.

This clone is a singleton in its sample. V and J are TRBV5-1 and TRBJ1-5; 7 bases map to TRBD1. Germline CDR1 and CDR2: SGHRS and YFSETQ. This CDR3 spans 14 amino acids. The J segment lost 2 bases and the V segment lost 2 bases, leaving 1 base of the junction unmatched. CDR3 in amino acids: CASSLQGRNQPQHF. CDR3 coding DNA: TGCGCCAGCAGCTTACAGGGGCGCAATCAGCCCCAGCATTTT.

This clone was counted a few times. This chain links TRBV2 with TRBJ2-4; D unclear. The CDR3 consists of 15 residues. Germline CDR1 SNHLY, CDR2 FYNNEI. Trimming took off 3 bases at V and 7 bases at J, with 16 bases between the two ends. The CDR3 DNA reads as TGTGCCAGCAGTGACGCCACTACCATAAGGAACATTCAGTACTTC. Protein product: CASSDATTIRNIQYF.

Of note for this clone: This same CDR3 is encoded by further DNA sequences in the sample. This chain connects TRBV30 to TRBJ2-6; D is unresolved. V was pared by 0 bases and J by 0 bases, with 6 bases between. This CDR3 has 15 residues. Germline V gene data show CDR1 as GTSNPN and CDR2 as SVGIG (reference sequence). DNA for the CDR3: TGTGCCTGGAGTGTGGATAGCTCTGGGGCCAACGTCCTGACTTTC. It encodes CAWSVDSSGANVLTF.

This clone came up a few times. The CDR3 DNA follows: TGCAGTGCTATGGAGACCCAGTACTTC. Amino acid sequence: CSAMETQYF. The V and J genes are TRBV20-1 and TRBJ2-5; D remains ambiguous. Germline V gives CDR1 DFQATT, CDR2 SNEGSKA (reference sequence). This CDR3 contains 9 residues. Trimming took 4 bases from V and 5 from J, leaving 2 bases between them.

This clone has only a few counts. The chain links TRBV7-9 to TRBJ2-1; D unresolved. The CDR3 covers 12 residues. Germline loops: CDR1 SEHNR, CDR2 FQNEAQ (reference sequence). The V end lost 6 bases, the J end lost 10 bases, and 13 bases lay between the germline ends. The CDR3 DNA sequence: TGTGCCAGCAGTCCCAGTGCTGTGGAGCAGTTCTTC. Translating it yields CASSPSAVEQFF.

The J gene is TRBJ2-1, the V gene TRBV7-6; D remains ambiguous. This CDR3 is 14 amino acids long. Germline-derived CDR1 and CDR2 are SGHVS and FNYEAQ. The V end was cut by 1 base, the J end by 2 bases, with 6 bases between. This chain's CDR3 is CASSLDGPYNEQFF. The CDR3 DNA reads as TGTGCCAGCAGCTTAGACGGCCCCTACAATGAGCAGTTCTTC.

The chain recombines TRBV11-2 with TRBJ2-1; 10 bases are shared with TRBD1. Germline V gene lookup returns CDR1 SGHAT and CDR2 FQNNGV. Germline trimming cut 5 bases from V and 15 bases from J; bases unmatched to any gene: 10. The CDR3 runs 13 residues. CDR3 DNA sequence: TGTGCCAGCAGCCTCGGGACAGGGGTTATCCGGTTCTTC. Protein: CASSLGTGVIRFF.

This clone has a handful of counts. The V and J genes are TRBV4-3 and TRBJ2-7; D call uncertain. CDR3 length equals 15 residues. V was cut by 1 base and J by 3 bases, with 13 bases left in between. Germline-derived CDR1 and CDR2 are LGHNA and YSLEER. The CDR3 is CASSQGSGTHYEQYF. The CDR3 DNA follows: TGCGCCAGCAGCCAAGGGTCCGGAACTCACTACGAGCAGTACTTC.